A selection of T cell receptor beta chains follows, all from one sample in a study of cytomegalovirus exposure and HLA in healthy donors. The data were produced by immunoSEQ multiplex PCR, yet TCRdb's version contains in-frame clones alone and is incomplete. Found here are under 200,000 clones, roughly 80% of them singletons; the top ten hold more than 8%. Sequencing was done on a sample of PBMCs. The source is a male donor in good health and CMV-seropositive. Each CDR3 is given with its conserved first and last residue. The D gene is left open where the match is weak. Size values are once, few and many counts, or a class for expanded clones, and some rows have none.

clone size	V gene	D gene	CDR3 length	J gene	CDR3 DNA	CDR3 protein
.	TRBV7-9	TRBD1	19	TRBJ2-7	TGTGCCAGCACCCCGACCTGGGACAGGGGAAAGAGTAGGAGCTACGAGCAGTACTTC	CASTPTWDRGKSRSYEQYF
.	TRBV18	.	14	TRBJ2-1	TGTGCCAGCTCACCACGAGTTCGGGACAATGAGCAGTTCTTC	CASSPRVRDNEQFF
.	TRBV10-1	.	16	TRBJ2-2	TGCGCCAGCAGTGAGTTTACACGGGCGAACACCGGGGAGCTGTTTTTT	CASSEFTRANTGELFF
.	TRBV6-5	.	16	TRBJ1-4	TGTGCCAGCAGTTACTCGATGGCGGTCATTAATGAAAAACTGTTTTTT	CASSYSMAVINEKLFF
.	TRBV18	.	16	TRBJ2-7	TGTGCCAGCTCACCAAGACAGGGTAAGCGGGCCTACGAGCAGTACTTC	CASSPRQGKRAYEQYF
.	TRBV30	.	18	TRBJ2-3	TGTGCCTGGGGGGGTGCCCCCGGGAGAATGATGCGGACAGATACGCAGTATTTT	CAWGGAPGRMMRTDTQYF
once	TRBV7-8	.	19	TRBJ2-7	TGTGCCAGCAGCTCCGCCCTTATTGGGGGCCTCGTGAGCTCCTACGAGCAGTACTTC	CASSSALIGGLVSSYEQYF
once	TRBV18	TRBD2	17	TRBJ2-3	TGTGCCAGCTCACCGGGACTAGCGGGGGTACGCACAGATACGCAGTATTTT	CASSPGLAGVRTDTQYF
.	TRBV5-6	TRBD1	15	TRBJ2-4	TGTGCCAGCAGCCCCCCAGGGGGCATCGGAAACATTCAGTACTTC	CASSPPGGIGNIQYF
.	TRBV30	.	13	TRBJ1-1	TGTGCCCGCAGTACACAGATGAACACTGAAGCTTTCTTT	CARSTQMNTEAFF
.	TRBV6-5	.	13	TRBJ1-2	TGTGCCAGCAGTGAAACAGGGCACTATGGCTACACCTTC	CASSETGHYGYTF
.	TRBV4-3	.	15	TRBJ2-5	TGCGCCAGCGGCCAAGAGCGCCGGAGGGAAGAGACCCAGTACTTC	CASGQERRREETQYF
.	TRBV7-2	.	13	TRBJ2-1	TGTGCCAGCAGCTTAGCAGGGGACAATGAGCAGTTCTTC	CASSLAGDNEQFF
.	TRBV9	.	15	TRBJ2-6	TGTGCCAGCAGCGCAAGTAACTCTGGGGCCAACGGCCTGACTTTC	CASSASNSGANGLTF
.	TRBV28	TRBD2	15	TRBJ2-7	TGTGCCAGCAGTGATCTAGCGGTCGGAACCTACGAGCAGTATTTC	CASSDLAVGTYEQYF
.	TRBV11-2	TRBD1	14	TRBJ1-2	TGTGCCAGCAGCTTAGTCCGGGACAGTTTTGGCTACACCTTC	CASSLVRDSFGYTF
.	TRBV27	.	14	TRBJ2-5	TGTGCCAGCAGCCCTGCTGGCAGGAAAGAGACCCAGTACTTC	CASSPAGRKETQYF
few	TRBV10-3	TRBD1	14	TRBJ2-3	TGTGCCAGCGGACAGGGGAGTCGCACAGATACGCAGTATTTT	CASGQGSRTDTQYF
.	TRBV2	TRBD2	14	TRBJ2-7	TGTGCCAGCAGGGGGACTAGCGGGAGTTACGAGCAGTACTTC	CASRGTSGSYEQYF
.	TRBV11-2	.	15	TRBJ2-1	TGTGCCAGCAGCCCGGGGTATGATCCCTACAATGAGCAGTTCTTC	CASSPGYDPYNEQFF
.	TRBV5-4	.	14	TRBJ2-2	TGTGCCAGCAGCTTCCGTGCGAACACCGGGGAGCTGTTTTTT	CASSFRANTGELFF
.	TRBV15	.	16	TRBJ2-5	TGTGCCACCAGCAGAGGACCGGGGGGCTCCCAAGAGACCCAGTACTTC	CATSRGPGGSQETQYF
.	TRBV5-4	.	16	TRBJ1-3	TGTGCCAGCAGCCGGGGAGGGTTGGAGGCTGGAAACACCATATATTTT	CASSRGGLEAGNTIYF
.	TRBV7-6	.	15	TRBJ2-7	TGTGCCAGCAGCTTAGAGGGACTCGACGTCTACGAGCAGTACTTC	CASSLEGLDVYEQYF
.	TRBV7-8	TRBD2	16	TRBJ2-1	TGTGCCAGCAGCCCGAGCGGGAGGGCTTCCTACAATGAGCAGTTCTTC	CASSPSGRASYNEQFF
.	TRBV7-2	.	13	TRBJ1-5	TGTGCCAGCAGCTCTAGCTCAAATCAGCCCCAGCATTTT	CASSSSSNQPQHF
.	TRBV7-9	.	15	TRBJ1-4	TGTGCCAGCAGCTTAGGGCAGGCCCCTAATGAAAAACTGTTTTTT	CASSLGQAPNEKLFF
.	TRBV5-4	.	13	TRBJ2-7	TGTGCCAGCAGCATCACTAGCACCAACGAGCAGTACTTC	CASSITSTNEQYF
.	TRBV28	TRBD1	14	TRBJ2-7	TGTGCCAGCAGCTCGGGACAGGGGGACTACGAGCAGTACTTC	CASSSGQGDYEQYF
.	TRBV23-1	TRBD1	15	TRBJ1-1	TGCGCCAGCAGTCACCACGGACAGGGAGCCACTGAAGCTTTCTTT	CASSHHGQGATEAFF
.	TRBV6-1	TRBD1	15	TRBJ1-2	TGTGCCAGCAGTGGAGGCTGGGACAGCTACTATGGCTACACCTTC	CASSGGWDSYYGYTF